The source of this T cell receptor beta chain is a study of long-term antiretroviral therapy in people with HIV. Study context: Initial samples were collected about a decade before the 2015 immediate-ART recommendation. Study conclusions and caveats: Whereas controls had wider CDR3 length ranges, HIV repertoires had narrower ones.

Researchers report immunoSEQ v3.0 was run at survey level. This table comes from immunoSEQ multiplex PCR, and its TCRdb copy is limited to in-frame clones, with some not included. The data contain about 33,000 clones, approximately 96% of them singletons. This CDR3 comprises 11 residues. The V and J ends lost 9 bases and 0 bases respectively, with 6 bases between them. From germline, CDR1 is MNHEY and CDR2 SVGAGI. About this clone itself: Its specificity is not known.

The rearrangement links TRBV6-5 to TRBJ2-7; no firm D call. This TCR came from a man aged 25 to 40 with HIV. Material: unsorted PBMCs, obtained roughly 6.4 years after starting antiretroviral therapy. The CDR3 nucleotides are TGTGCCAGTACCGACTCCTACGAGCAGTACTTC. The encoded protein is CASTDSYEQYF.